These 27 T cell receptor beta chains were sequenced from one sample in a study of blood T cell repertoires in COVID-19. Sequencing was performed with immunoSEQ multiplex PCR; in TCRdb, only in-frame clones are kept and a portion is missing. The table lists under 300,000 clones, roughly 90% of them singletons, with about 2.3% in the top ten. Specimen: PBMCs or T cells enriched from blood (not recorded which). Source of these receptors: a woman in her forties with acute COVID-19.

This sequence joins TRBV4-2 and TRBJ2-1, with 9 bases aligning to TRBD2. From germline, CDR1 is LGHNA and CDR2 YNFKEQ. The CDR3 contains 17 residues. V was pared by 0 bases and J by 2 bases, with 5 bases of the junction left unmatched. CDR3 sequence (DNA): TGTGCCAGCAGCCAAGAACCGACTAGCGGAGCCTACAATGAGCAGTTCTTC. Its translation is CASSQEPTSGAYNEQFF.

The V gene is TRBV4-1, the J gene TRBJ2-2, with 7 bases aligning to TRBD2. The CDR3 consists of 14 residues. Germline V CDR1 and CDR2: MGHRA, YSYEKL. Trimming took 3 bases from V and 7 from J; bases not matched to a gene: 5. CDR3 amino acids: CASSHGLVGGELFF. The DNA for the CDR3 is TGCGCCAGCAGCCACGGACTAGTCGGCGGGGAGCTGTTTTTT.

This chain links TRBV2 with TRBJ2-3; 16 bases map to TRBD2. This CDR3 is built from 19 residues. Germline-derived CDR1 and CDR2 are SNHLY and FYNNEI. With V trimmed by 8 bases and J by 1 base, 12 bases remained unmatched. DNA of the CDR3: TGTGCCAGCCGACTCACGGGACTAGCGGGGGGGTCTGGCACAGATACGCAGTATTTT. Its translation is CASRLTGLAGGSGTDTQYF.

CDR3 sequence (DNA): TGCAGCGTTGCTGGGCGCACCGGGGAGCTGTTTTTT. Protein product: CSVAGRTGELFF. This chain joins TRBV29-1 and TRBJ2-2; unclear D gene. The V end was cut by 4 bases, the J end by 4 bases, with 7 bases between. The CDR3 extends over 12 amino acids. CDR1 and CDR2 (germline): SQVTM, ANQGSEA.

This clone turned up a few times. The chain combines TRBV5-1 with TRBJ2-1, with TRBD2 matching 14 bases. Germline CDR1 is SGHRS and CDR2 is YFSETQ. With V trimmed by 3 bases and J by 10 bases, 6 bases remained unmatched. The CDR3 totals 15 residues. CDR3 nucleotides: TGCGCCAGCAGCTACGGGACTAGCGGGAGTAACGAGCAGTTCTTC. Translation: CASSYGTSGSNEQFF.

The chain joins TRBV5-4 to TRBJ2-2, with 13 bases fitting TRBD2. The CDR3 is made up of 17 amino acids. Germline V gene data show CDR1 as SGHNT and CDR2 as YYREEE (reference sequence). The trim removed 3 bases at V and 7 bases at J, leaving 9 bases unmatched. CDR3 DNA: TGTGCCAGCAGCTCCGGACTAGCGGGAGCCCCGGGCGGGGAGCTGTTTTTT. As protein: CASSSGLAGAPGGELFF.

V and J are TRBV15 and TRBJ2-7; D ambiguous. Per germline, CDR1 LNHNV and CDR2 YYDKDF (reference sequence). The CDR3 length is 12 residues. Between the trimmed V and J ends, which lost 3 bases and 5 bases, there was a span of 8 bases. For the CDR3, the DNA is TGTGCCACCAGCAGTACTATCAACGAGCAGTACTTC. This codes for CATSSTINEQYF.

This sequence joins TRBV19 and TRBJ2-2; TRBD2 matches at 14 bases. Germline assignment: CDR1 LNHDA and CDR2 SQIVND (reference sequence). The ends lost 1 base at V and 2 bases at J; junction bases unmatched: 6. CDR3 length equals 19 residues. CDR3: CASSIGRLAGGANTGELFF. CDR3 sequence (DNA): TGTGCCAGTAGTATAGGGCGACTAGCGGGAGGGGCCAACACCGGGGAGCTGTTTTTT. Supplemented by reference TRBV19 and TRBJ2-2, the full variable domain reads DGGITQSPKYLFRKEGQNVTLSCEQNLNHDAMYWYRQDPGQGLRLIYYSQIVNDFQKGDIAEGYSVSREKKESFPLTVTSAQKNPTAFYLCASSIGRLAGGANTGELFFGEGSRLTVL.

The chain uses TRBV7-6 and TRBJ1-3, with TRBD1 matching 7 bases. V was clipped by 2 bases and J by 2 bases; unmatched bases: 9. The CDR3 extends over 17 amino acids. Germline CDR1 reads SGHVS; CDR2 reads FNYEAQ. The CDR3 here is CASSLNPPGQTGNTIYF. CDR3 coding DNA: TGTGCCAGCAGCTTAAATCCCCCGGGACAGACTGGAAACACCATATATTTT.

The rearrangement uses TRBV5-6 and TRBJ2-5, with TRBD2 matching 10 bases. CDR1 is SGHDT, CDR2 YYEEEE, per germline. CDR3 length equals 15 residues. Germline trimming cut 6 bases from V and 5 bases from J; bases unmatched to any gene: 10. The chain's CDR3 is CASTHYLSGRETQYF. As DNA, the CDR3 is TGTGCCAGCACCCACTATCTTAGCGGGAGGGAGACCCAGTACTTC.

The DNA of the CDR3 is TGTGCCAGCTCCCTTCCCAGTGAAAAACTGTTTTTT. Its translation: CASSLPSEKLFF. This chain uses TRBV18 with TRBJ1-4; no definite D call. V was cut by 6 bases and J by 7 bases, with 9 bases left in between. The germline gives CDR1 KGHSH, CDR2 LQKENI. The CDR3 has 12 residues. Variable domain in full (rest from reference TRBV18 and TRBJ1-4): NAGVMQNPRHLVRRRGQEARLRCSPMKGHSHVYWYRQLPEEGLKFMVYLQKENIIDESGMPKERFSAEFPKEGPSILRIQQVVRGDSAAYFCASSLPSEKLFFGSGTQLSVL.

The chain employs TRBV2 and TRBJ2-1, with 14 positions matching TRBD2. The CDR3 spans 17 residues. The V gene end was trimmed by 6 bases and the J gene end by 2 bases; junction bases not matched to a gene: 6. The germline gives CDR1 SNHLY, CDR2 FYNNEI. As DNA, the CDR3 is TGTGCCAGCAGCGGGACTAGCGGGAGTATTGCCTACAATGAGCAGTTCTTC. This sequence encodes CASSGTSGSIAYNEQFF.

The rearrangement joins TRBV5-1 to TRBJ1-4; D is ambiguous. The CDR3 spans 15 residues. Trimming removed 4 bases from V and 0 bases from J, with 10 bases in between. Germline loops: CDR1 SGHRS, CDR2 YFSETQ. The CDR3: CASSPGSSTNEKLFF. DNA for the CDR3: TGCGCCAGCAGCCCTGGCAGTTCAACTAATGAAAAACTGTTTTTT.

The V call is TRBV19, the J call TRBJ1-2; 9 bases map to TRBD1. This CDR3 comprises 13 residues. The germline V gene has CDR1 LNHDA and CDR2 SQIVND (reference sequence). V lost 9 bases to trimming and J lost 3 bases; unmatched junction nucleotides: 5. CDR3 nucleotide sequence: TGTGCCAGGGGAGGGGACAGGGACTATGGCTACACCTTC. This codes for CARGGDRDYGYTF. The full variable domain, in which reference TRBV19 and TRBJ1-2 provide the parts outside the CDR3, is DGGITQSPKYLFRKEGQNVTLSCEQNLNHDAMYWYRQDPGQGLRLIYYSQIVNDFQKGDIAEGYSVSREKKESFPLTVTSAQKNPTAFYLCARGGDRDYGYTFGSGTRLTVV.

This chain links TRBV7-6 with TRBJ2-5, with D maybe TRBD1 (6 bases). CDR3 size: 15 residues. V lost 5 bases and J lost 4, with 17 bases in between. CDR1 is SGHVS, CDR2 FNYEAQ, per germline. CDR3 residues: CASSPDHRVGETQYF. DNA for the CDR3: TGTGCCAGCAGCCCGGATCACAGGGTCGGAGAGACCCAGTACTTC.

This clone occurred a few times. The rearrangement links TRBV19 to TRBJ2-5; a weak D match, TRBD1 (6 bases). The CDR3 covers 14 residues. Trimming took off 7 bases at V and 6 bases at J, with 18 bases between the two ends. CDR1 is LNHDA, CDR2 SQIVND, per germline (reference sequence). The CDR3 loop reads CASKPTKQGQTQYF. The DNA for the CDR3 is TGTGCCAGTAAACCGACTAAACAGGGACAGACCCAGTACTTC. The full variable domain, its missing parts supplied by reference TRBV19 and TRBJ2-5, is DGGITQSPKYLFRKEGQNVTLSCEQNLNHDAMYWYRQDPGQGLRLIYYSQIVNDFQKGDIAEGYSVSREKKESFPLTVTSAQKNPTAFYLCASKPTKQGQTQYFGPGTRLLVL.

This chain uses TRBV6-6 with TRBJ2-3; D is uncertain. The CDR3 consists of 14 residues. Per germline, CDR1 MNHNY and CDR2 SVGAGI (reference sequence). V gave up 1 base and J gave up 2 bases, with 7 bases separating them. Here the CDR3 reads CASSYLMATDTQYF. Written as DNA, the CDR3 is TGTGCCAGCAGTTACTTGATGGCCACAGATACGCAGTATTTT.

This sequence joins TRBV7-2 and TRBJ2-3, with 8 bases lining up with TRBD1. CDR1 SGHTA and CDR2 FQGNSA come from the germline V gene. The CDR3 has 14 amino acids. V was clipped by 5 bases and J by 4 bases; unmatched bases: 5. CDR3 DNA: TGTGCCAGCAGCCGGGACAGGAGGGCAGATACGCAGTATTTT. This codes for CASSRDRRADTQYF.

The chain links TRBV4-3 to TRBJ2-3, with 12 bases that match TRBD1. The J segment lost 2 bases and the V segment lost 0 bases, leaving 3 bases of the junction unmatched. This CDR3 is built from 17 residues. In germline, CDR1 is LGHNA, CDR2 YSLEER. The CDR3 loop is CASSQEWGQGATDTQYF. In DNA, the CDR3 is TGCGCCAGCAGCCAAGAGTGGGGACAGGGGGCCACAGATACGCAGTATTTT.

The chain links TRBV12-2 to TRBJ2-3; the table's TRBD2 call for D was not verified on the DNA. TRBV12-2 is a documented pseudogene. The CDR3 is 16 residues long. The CDR3 is CASRLGTRASTDTQYF. The CDR3 nucleotides are TGTGCAAGTCGCTTAGGGACTAGAGCTAGCACAGATACGCAGTATTTT.

The J gene is TRBJ2-2, the V gene TRBV5-6, with TRBD1 as a possible D gene (5 bases). V dropped 4 bases and J dropped 8 bases, with 12 bases sitting between them. Germline V gene lookup returns CDR1 SGHDT and CDR2 YYEEEE. The CDR3 runs 13 residues. DNA of the CDR3: TGTGCCAGCAGCGGGGCCCCTGGGGGGGAGCTGTTTTTT. This translates into CASSGAPGGELFF.

The V gene is TRBV27, the J gene TRBJ2-1, with 12 bases fitting TRBD2. V lost 1 base and J lost 7; bases outside the gene matches: 14. The CDR3 has 19 residues. Germline lookup yields CDR1 MNHEY and CDR2 SMNVEV (reference sequence). The CDR3 region has the DNA TGTGCCAGCAGTTTATTTCTGACTAGCGGGAGTCTTCGGACGAATGAGCAGTTCTTC. Translating gives CASSLFLTSGSLRTNEQFF.

This clone was detected only once. Mismatch with germline at one junction end may stem from a read error. The V gene is TRBV30, the J gene TRBJ1-6; no definite D call. The CDR3 covers 11 residues. The germline gives CDR1 GTSNPN, CDR2 SVGIG (reference sequence). The CDR3, as DNA: TGTGCCTGGAGCTATCATTCACCCCTCCACTTT. This sequence encodes CAWSYHSPLHF.

The chain links TRBV4-1 to TRBJ1-5; TRBD1 agrees at 8 bases. The CDR3 sequence is 15 residues long. V gave up 0 bases and J gave up 6 bases; unmatched junction bases: 4. The V gene's germline CDR1 is MGHRA and CDR2 YSYEKL. The CDR3 DNA sequence: TGCGCCAGCAGCCAAGATATCAGGGGGCTTCAGCCCCAGCATTTT. This translates into CASSQDIRGLQPQHF.

This clone is a singleton in its sample. The chain has TRBV12-3 or TRBV12-4 and TRBJ1-1; 10 bases align to TRBD1. The ends lost 6 bases at V and 3 bases at J; junction bases unmatched: 1. The CDR3 runs 13 residues. The DNA for the CDR3 is TGTGCCAGCAGAGGACAGGGGGACACTGAAGCTTTCTTT. Encoded protein: CASRGQGDTEAFF.

The chain employs TRBV2 and TRBJ1-4; 7 bases align to TRBD1. Germline loops: CDR1 SNHLY, CDR2 FYNNEI. CDR3 length: 14 amino acids. J lost 9 bases, V lost 4 bases, and 8 bases had no gene match. The CDR3 DNA reads as TGTGCCAGCAGTGTGGATAGGGGGCAACAAAAACTGTTTTTT. This translates into CASSVDRGQQKLFF.

The chain recombines TRBV4-1 with TRBJ1-4; D remains ambiguous. The CDR3 has 16 amino acids. The V gene's germline CDR1 is MGHRA and CDR2 YSYEKL. V lost 1 base, J lost 8 bases, and 17 bases lay in between. CDR3 nucleotide sequence: TGCGCCAGCAGCCAAGTAGGCGGCGCACCCCCGGAAAAACTGTTTTTT. It is translated as CASSQVGGAPPEKLFF.